Listed here are 2 T cell receptor beta chains from one sample, sequenced in a study of T cells in Graves' hyperthyroidism and ophthalmopathy. Using RNA transcripts as the source, TCR beta CDR3 regions were amplified. HTBI primers were employed in a first-round RT-PCR of the TCR CDR3. TCRdb re-called the multiplex PCR reads through MiXCR, storing one row per CDR3 protein. This sample has fewer than 750,000 distinct CDR3 sequences, with roughly 15% found just once. Material: blood. The origin of the receptors is a woman aged 40 to 50 with Graves' ophthalmopathy.

This clonotype has only a few counts. The chain carries TRBV4-1 and TRBJ2-7; 11 bases match TRBD1. The CDR3 spans 16 residues. Losses at the gene ends were 1 base for V and 2 bases for J; bases not matched to a gene: 4. Germline V gene sequence: CDR1 MGHRA, CDR2 YSYEKL. CDR3 region: CASSQAPGQGAYEQYF. CDR3 bases: TGCGCCAGCAGCCAAGCTCCGGGACAGGGGGCCTACGAGCAGTACTTC.

V gene TRBV5-1 combines with J gene TRBJ2-5, with D possibly TRBD2 on 5 matching bases. The CDR3 runs 15 residues. Germline V lookup: CDR1 SGHRS, CDR2 YFSETQ. The ends were cut back, 2 bases at V and 5 bases at J, with 16 bases in the middle. CDR3 residues: CASSLAGMSGETQYF. The CDR3 nucleotides are TGCGCCAGCAGCTTAGCCGGGATGAGTGGGGAGACCCAGTACTTC.